The next 9 T cell receptor beta chains were all read from a single sample in a study of T cells after yellow fever vaccination. TCRdb ran MiXCR on the 5' RACE reads and lists one entry per CDR3 protein. The table includes 300,000 to 350,000 distinct CDR3 sequences, roughly 8.3% detected once. Specimen: PBMCs, collected approximately 47 days after the first yellow fever vaccination. The receptors originated from a man younger than 35 who received the YFV17D yellow fever vaccine.

This clonotype was seen only a few times. The rearrangement joins TRBV12-3 or TRBV12-4 to TRBJ1-1, with D tentatively TRBD1 (6 bases). V was cut by 3 bases and J by 3 bases, with 11 bases left in between. This CDR3 is 14 amino acids long. The DNA for the CDR3 is TGTGCCAGCAGTTTTCAGGGGTTGGACACTGAAGCTTTCTTT. Its translation: CASSFQGLDTEAFF.

This clonotype was recorded a few times. The J gene is TRBJ1-1, the V gene TRBV5-1; unclear D gene. Germline V gene sequence: CDR1 SGHRS, CDR2 YFSETQ. The V end lost 1 base, the J end lost 1 base, and 8 bases lay between the germline ends. This CDR3 region has 14 residues. The CDR3 protein is CASSLNGANTEAFF. DNA for the CDR3: TGCGCCAGCAGCTTGAACGGTGCGAACACTGAAGCTTTCTTT.

This clonotype was detected a few times. The chain carries TRBV4-3 and TRBJ2-1; tentatively, D is TRBD1 (5 bases). V was shortened by 3 bases and J by 4 bases, with 13 bases between the two germline ends. The germline V gene has CDR1 LGHNA and CDR2 YSLEER. This CDR3 has 15 residues. The CDR3 nucleotides are TGCGCCAGCAGCCACGCAATCCAGGGATACAATGAGCAGTTCTTC. Translating gives CASSHAIQGYNEQFF.

In nucleotides, the CDR3 is TGTGCCAGCAGTTTTGCCCGGGGGGGAGGCACAGATACGCAGTATTTT. Protein: CASSFARGGGTDTQYF. This chain joins TRBV12-3 or TRBV12-4 and TRBJ2-3; 8 positions match TRBD2. V lost 3 bases to trimming and J lost 1 base; unmatched junction nucleotides: 6. CDR3 length: 16 amino acids.

The chain is built from TRBV5-4 and TRBJ1-2, with 10 bases identical to TRBD1. Per germline, CDR1 SGHNT and CDR2 YYREEE (reference sequence). The CDR3 is 16 residues long. V lost 0 bases and J lost 5; bases outside the gene matches: 7. The CDR3 loop reads CASSLAGQGSPYGYTF. The CDR3 DNA reads TGTGCCAGCAGCTTGGCGGGACAGGGGTCTCCTTATGGCTACACCTTC. Looking up the rest from reference TRBV5-4 and TRBJ1-2 gives the full variable domain: ETGVTQSPTHLIKTRGQQVTLRCSSQSGHNTVSWYQQALGQGPQFIFQYYREEENGRGNFPPRFSGLQFPNYSSELNVNALELDDSALYLCASSLAGQGSPYGYTFGSGTRLTVV.

The chain links TRBV6-2 or TRBV6-3 to TRBJ2-5, with 9 nucleotides matching TRBD1. Germline lookup yields CDR1 MNHEY and CDR2 SVGEGT. The J segment lost 3 bases and the V segment lost 7 bases, leaving 6 bases of the junction unmatched. This CDR3 comprises 14 residues. The DNA for the CDR3 is TGTGCCAGCATTAGGGACAGGGAAGAAGAGACCCAGTACTTC. Its protein product is CASIRDREEETQYF.

This clonotype is labeled medium-sized. This chain joins TRBV4-2 and TRBJ2-3; the match to TRBD2 covers 8 bases. CDR3 size: 16 residues. V gave up 0 bases and J gave up 1 base; unmatched junction bases: 3. CDR1 is LGHNA and CDR2 is YNFKEQ in the germline V gene. Written as DNA, the CDR3 is TGTGCCAGCAGCCAAGATCGAGCGGGGGGCACAGATACGCAGTATTTT. It specifies CASSQDRAGGTDTQYF.

This clonotype has a handful of counts. The chain combines TRBV6-4 with TRBJ1-2, with D unresolved. Germline CDR1 is MRHNA and CDR2 is SNTAGT. V was cut by 5 bases and J by 7 bases, with 17 bases left in between. The CDR3 sequence is 14 residues long. The CDR3 bases are TGTGCCAGCAGTTACGAGACCGTTCAGACTGGCTACACCTTC. Encoded protein: CASSYETVQTGYTF.

V gene TRBV7-3 combines with J gene TRBJ2-1, with D perhaps TRBD2 (7 bases). Trimming stripped 5 bases from V and 1 base from J, with 18 bases between. Germline CDR1 is SGHTA and CDR2 is FQGTGA. The CDR3 length is 17 residues. CDR3 coding DNA: TGTGCCAGCAGCCCTGGGAGGGGGGTTGAGTCCTACAATGAGCAGTTCTTC. It yields the protein CASSPGRGVESYNEQFF.